This TCR beta chain was documented in a study of blood T cell repertoires in COVID-19. Study in general: COVID-19 samples from acute and convalescent phases originated in the United States, Italy and Spain.

Profiling relied on immunoSEQ multiplex PCR, and the TCRdb table lists in-frame clones only, not all of them. This sample has approximately 320,000 clones, with 80% to 90% found just once. The CDR3 length is 13 residues. The germline gives CDR1 SNHLY, CDR2 FYNNEI. J was trimmed by 7 bases and V by 6 bases; bases with no gene match: 4. Researchers sorted participants into cohorts using their self-reported clinical history. Specimen: PBMCs or T cells enriched from blood (not recorded which). This receptor was identified in a woman younger than 35 who had recovered from COVID-19. The chain couples TRBV2 to TRBJ1-5; the match to TRBD1 covers 9 bases. CDR3 coding DNA: TGTGCCAGCAGGGGGACAGGGAGCCAGCCCCAGCATTTT. Translated: CASRGTGSQPQHF.